The entry that follows covers one T cell receptor beta chain sequence. The sample belongs to a study of blood T cell repertoires in COVID-19. About the research overall: Whether acute or convalescent, the COVID-19 samples came from the United States, Italy and Spain. T cells, B-cell-depleted T cells, or PBMCs supplied cDNA or gDNA.

The CDR3 is 15 residues long. V was cut by 2 bases and J by 0 bases, with 11 bases left in between. Per the germline V gene, CDR1 is GTSNPN and CDR2 is SVGIG (reference sequence). In the source study's methods: Amplification of reference gene primers provided the estimated nucleated cell counts. Sequenced by immunoSEQ multiplex PCR; TCRdb stores in-frame clones only, minus some. V, J and clone size derive from that table, while D and trimming were established from the DNA sequence. The sample has roughly 130,000 clones; approximately 84% are singletons. This rearrangement joins TRBV30 to TRBJ2-1; the D is unclear. Sequences were obtained from peripheral blood. This clonotype originated in a woman aged 55 to 70 with acute or convalescent COVID-19. Written as DNA, the CDR3 is TGTGCCTGGAGTTTAGACTCTAGCTCCTACAATGAGCAGTTCTTC. Its translation is CAWSLDSSSYNEQFF. The full variable domain, completed using reference TRBV30 and TRBJ2-1, is SQTIHQWPATLVQPVGSPLSLECTVEGTSNPNLYWYRQAAGRGLQLLFYSVGIGQISSEVPQNLSASRPQDRQFILSSKKLLLSDSGFYLCAWSLDSSSYNEQFFGPGTRLTVL.